This T cell receptor (beta chain) came from a study of T cells in pancreatic ductal adenocarcinoma. Overall study results and limits: The resected cohort was biased toward the minority with early-stage disease. Tumors hold more CD45RO+ effector T cells, which may bias toward lower diversity. Blood had more productive templates and about 7.9-fold more unique clonotypes than tumor.

Generated by immunoSEQ multiplex PCR, the TCRdb table keeps only in-frame clones and is missing some. The sample contains about 5,000 clones, around nine tenths of which appear only once. The V end lost 0 bases, the J end lost 1 base, and 11 bases lay between the germline ends. The length of the CDR3 is 16 residues. Germline assignment: CDR1 LGHNA and CDR2 YNFKEQ. This clone was observed a handful of times. The antigen remains unidentified. The selected patients with pancreatic ductal adenocarcinoma had surgery but no neoadjuvant therapy. Sequenced: pancreatic tumor tissue. The chain is built from TRBV4-2 and TRBJ2-3; D is possibly TRBD1 or TRBD2 (5 bases each). This clonotype originated in a human donor with pancreatic ductal adenocarcinoma. CDR3 nucleotides: TGTGCCAGCAGCCAAGATCCGGGGCGGGGCACAGATACGCAGTATTTT. Translating it yields CASSQDPGRGTDTQYF.